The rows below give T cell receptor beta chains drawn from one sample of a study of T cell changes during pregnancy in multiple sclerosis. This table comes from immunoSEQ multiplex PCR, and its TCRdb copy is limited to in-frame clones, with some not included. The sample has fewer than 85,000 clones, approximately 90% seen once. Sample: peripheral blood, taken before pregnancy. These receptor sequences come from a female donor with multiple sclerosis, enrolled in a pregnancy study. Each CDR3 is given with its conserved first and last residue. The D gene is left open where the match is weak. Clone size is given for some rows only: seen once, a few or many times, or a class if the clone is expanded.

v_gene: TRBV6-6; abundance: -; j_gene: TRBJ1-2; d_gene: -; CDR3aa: CASSYGQGRGNYGYTF; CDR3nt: TGTGCCAGCAGTTACGGGCAGGGAAGGGGGAACTATGGCTACACCTTC
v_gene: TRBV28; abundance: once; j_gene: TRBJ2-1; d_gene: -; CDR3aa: CASSLSVNEQFF; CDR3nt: TGTGCCAGCAGTTTATCTGTTAATGAGCAGTTCTTC
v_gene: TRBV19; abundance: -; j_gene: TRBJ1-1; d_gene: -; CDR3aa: CASSLRGGDTEAFF; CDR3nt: TGTGCCAGTAGTCTCCGGGGTGGGGACACTGAAGCTTTCTTT
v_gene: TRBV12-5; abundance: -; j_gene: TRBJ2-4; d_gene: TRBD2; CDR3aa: CASAPWIAGGVAKNIQYF; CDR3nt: TGTGCTAGTGCCCCCTGGATAGCGGGGGGTGTAGCCAAAAACATTCAGTACTTC
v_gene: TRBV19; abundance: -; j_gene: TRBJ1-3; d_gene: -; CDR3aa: CATDNSRGSGNTIYF; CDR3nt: TGTGCCACCGACAACAGCAGGGGTTCTGGAAACACCATATATTTT
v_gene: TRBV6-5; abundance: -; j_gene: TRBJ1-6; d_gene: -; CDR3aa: CASSYPRGRNSPLHF; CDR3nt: TGTGCCAGCAGTTACCCGCGGGGTAGGAATTCACCCCTCCACTTT
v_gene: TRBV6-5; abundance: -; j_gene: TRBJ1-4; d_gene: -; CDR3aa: CASSRLGGGEKLFF; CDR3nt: TGTGCCAGCAGTCGATTGGGGGGAGGCGAAAAACTGTTTTTT
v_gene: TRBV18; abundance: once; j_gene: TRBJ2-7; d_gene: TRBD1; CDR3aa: CASSPGTGVTYEQYF; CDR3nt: TGTGCCAGCTCACCGGGGACAGGGGTTACCTACGAGCAGTACTTC
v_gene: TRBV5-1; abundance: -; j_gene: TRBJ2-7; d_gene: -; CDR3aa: CASSPTPSDGIYEQYF; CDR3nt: TGCGCCAGCAGCCCCACCCCCTCGGACGGGATCTACGAGCAGTACTTC
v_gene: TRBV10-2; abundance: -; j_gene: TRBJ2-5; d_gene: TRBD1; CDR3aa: CASLPRDRVQETQYF; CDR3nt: TGCGCCAGCTTACCCCGGGACAGGGTCCAAGAGACCCAGTACTTC
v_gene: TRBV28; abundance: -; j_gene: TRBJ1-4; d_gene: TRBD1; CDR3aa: CASSLLGQGSLANEKLFF; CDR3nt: TGTGCCAGCAGTTTACTTGGACAGGGGAGTTTAGCTAATGAAAAACTGTTTTTT
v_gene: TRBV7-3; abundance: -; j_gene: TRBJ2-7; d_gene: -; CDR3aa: CASSPQGSSYEQYF; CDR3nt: TGTGCCAGCAGCCCACAGGGAAGCTCCTACGAGCAGTACTTC
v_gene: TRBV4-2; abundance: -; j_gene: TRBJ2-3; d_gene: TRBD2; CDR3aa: CASSQARGADTQYF; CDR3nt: TGTGCCAGCAGCCAAGCTCGGGGGGCAGATACGCAGTATTTT
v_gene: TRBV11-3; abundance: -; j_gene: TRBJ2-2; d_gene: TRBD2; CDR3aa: CASSLWGSGGPNTGELFF; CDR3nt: TGTGCCAGCAGCTTATGGGGTAGCGGGGGCCCTAACACCGGGGAGCTGTTTTTT
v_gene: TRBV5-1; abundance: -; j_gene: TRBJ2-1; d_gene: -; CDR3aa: CASSLVPPTVGSYNEQFF; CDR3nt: TGCGCCAGCAGCTTGGTCCCCCCCACAGTAGGCTCCTACAATGAGCAGTTCTTC
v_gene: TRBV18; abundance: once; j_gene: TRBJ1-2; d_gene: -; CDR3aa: CASSPLTELGYGYTF; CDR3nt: TGTGCCAGCTCACCACTAACAGAGCTTGGCTATGGCTACACCTTC
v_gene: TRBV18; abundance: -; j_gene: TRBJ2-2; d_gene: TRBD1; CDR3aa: CASSPGQYLSGELFF; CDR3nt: TGTGCCAGCTCCCCGGGACAGTATCTTTCCGGGGAGCTGTTTTTT
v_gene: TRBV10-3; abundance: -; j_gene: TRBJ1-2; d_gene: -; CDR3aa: CAISKTGSDYGYTF; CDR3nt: TGTGCCATCAGTAAAACAGGGTCGGACTATGGCTACACCTTC
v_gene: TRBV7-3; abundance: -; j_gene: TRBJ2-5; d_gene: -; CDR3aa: CASSKRRETQYF; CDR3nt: TGTGCCAGCAGCAAAAGGAGGGAGACCCAGTACTTC
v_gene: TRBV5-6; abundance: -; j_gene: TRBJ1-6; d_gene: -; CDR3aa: CASSLERGSSPLHF; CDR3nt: TGTGCCAGCAGCTTGGAAAGGGGATCCTCACCCCTCCACTTT
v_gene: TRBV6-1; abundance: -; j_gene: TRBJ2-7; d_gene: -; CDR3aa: CASSAPGLAYEQYF; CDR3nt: TGTGCCAGCAGTGCTCCGGGACTGGCCTACGAGCAGTACTTC
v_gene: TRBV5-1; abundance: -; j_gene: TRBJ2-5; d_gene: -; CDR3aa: CASSGADGETQYF; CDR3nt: TGCGCCAGCAGCGGGGCTGACGGTGAGACCCAGTACTTC
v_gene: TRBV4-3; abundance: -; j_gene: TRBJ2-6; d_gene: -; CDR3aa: CASSQETPSNVLTF; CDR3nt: TGCGCCAGCAGCCAAGAGACACCGTCCAACGTCCTGACTTTC
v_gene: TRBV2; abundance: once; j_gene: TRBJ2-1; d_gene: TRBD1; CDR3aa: CASSGRQGRYEQFF; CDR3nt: TGTGCCAGCAGTGGGAGACAGGGTCGCTATGAGCAGTTCTTC
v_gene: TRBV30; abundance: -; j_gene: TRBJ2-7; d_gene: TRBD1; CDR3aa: CAWSKTGPSYEQYF; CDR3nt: TGTGCCTGGAGTAAGACAGGGCCGTCCTACGAGCAGTACTTC
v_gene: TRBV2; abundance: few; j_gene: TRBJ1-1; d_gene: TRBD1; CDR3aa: CASSWTGEAFF; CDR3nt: TGTGCCAGCAGTTGGACAGGGGAAGCTTTCTTT
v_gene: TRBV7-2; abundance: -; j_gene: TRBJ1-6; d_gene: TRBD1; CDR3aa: CASSLVSGDRRNSPLHF; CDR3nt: TGTGCCAGCAGCTTAGTGTCTGGGGACAGGAGAAATTCACCCCTCCACTTT